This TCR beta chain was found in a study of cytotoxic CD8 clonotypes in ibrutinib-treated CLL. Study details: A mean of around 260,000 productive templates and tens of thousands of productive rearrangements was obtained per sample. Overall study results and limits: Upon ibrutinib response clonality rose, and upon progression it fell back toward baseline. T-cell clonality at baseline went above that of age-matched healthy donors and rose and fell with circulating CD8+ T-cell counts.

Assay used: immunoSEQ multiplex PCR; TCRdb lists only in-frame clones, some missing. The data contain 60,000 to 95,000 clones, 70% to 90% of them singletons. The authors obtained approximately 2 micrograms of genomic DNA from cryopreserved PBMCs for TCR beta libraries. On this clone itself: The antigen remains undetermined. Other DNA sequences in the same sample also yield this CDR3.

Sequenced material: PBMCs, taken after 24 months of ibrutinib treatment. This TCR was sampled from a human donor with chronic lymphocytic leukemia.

The CDR3 loop is CASSSGQSYEQYF. CDR3 coding DNA: TGTGCCAGCAGCTCGGGACAATCCTACGAGCAGTACTTC. The genes are TRBV28 and TRBJ2-7; a possible D gene is TRBD1 (6 bases). Germline V gives CDR1 MDHEN, CDR2 SYDVKM. Trimming took off 6 bases at V and 1 base at J, with 10 bases between the two ends. The CDR3 totals 13 residues.